Following are 23 T cell receptor beta chains from one sample sequenced in a study of cytomegalovirus exposure and HLA in healthy donors. Clones were read by immunoSEQ multiplex PCR, and TCRdb kept only the in-frame ones, dropping some. This sample has about 44,000 clones, with roughly 93% found just once. Source material: PBMCs. The receptors come from a woman under 30 in good health and CMV-seronegative.

The chain joins TRBV7-9 to TRBJ2-3, with D maybe TRBD1 (5 bases). Trimming removed 1 base at V and 4 bases at J, with 15 bases between. CDR1 and CDR2 from the germline V gene are SEHNR and FQNEAQ (reference sequence). This CDR3 has 16 amino acids. As DNA, the CDR3 is TGTGCCAGCAGCTTAGGAAGTACTGGGGCCTCAGATACGCAGTATTTT. It translates to CASSLGSTGASDTQYF.

The chain uses TRBV7-9 and TRBJ1-1; D perhaps matches TRBD1 (6 bases). CDR1 and CDR2 from the germline V gene are SEHNR and FQNEAQ (reference sequence). This CDR3 has 14 amino acids. The V end was cut by 5 bases, the J end by 1 base, with 11 bases between. CDR3 sequence reads: CASSKTTGNTEAFF. Here the CDR3 DNA reads TGTGCCAGCAGCAAAACGACAGGGAACACTGAAGCTTTCTTT. The full variable domain, its missing parts supplied by reference TRBV7-9 and TRBJ1-1, is DTGVSQNPRHKITKRGQNVTFRCDPISEHNRLYWYRQTLGQGPEFLTYFQNEAQLEKSRLLSDRFSAERPKGSFSTLEIQRTEQGDSAMYLCASSKTTGNTEAFFGQGTRLTVV.

The chain carries TRBV10-3 and TRBJ2-1; tentatively, D is TRBD1 (5 bases). CDR1 is ENHRY, CDR2 SYGVKD, per germline. The V and J ends lost 4 bases and 6 bases respectively, with 13 bases between them. The CDR3 is 14 residues long. The CDR3 bases are TGTGCCATCAGTGTATCTACCAGGGTCAATGAGCAGTTCTTC. Protein product: CAISVSTRVNEQFF.

The CDR3 coding sequence is TGTGCCAGCAGCCCTGGTGGACGTTCGGGAGGACCCCAGTACTTC. It yields the protein CASSPGGRSGGPQYF. This chain connects TRBV6-5 to TRBJ2-5; 7 bases agree with TRBD2. Germline V lookup: CDR1 MNHEY, CDR2 SVGAGI. J lost 9 bases, V lost 6 bases, and 16 bases had no gene match. The CDR3 has 15 residues.

The chain couples TRBV7-3 to TRBJ2-1; 10 positions match TRBD2. This CDR3 is built from 15 residues. Germline V gene data show CDR1 as SGHTA and CDR2 as FQGTGA. The junction had 10 bases not matched to a gene; V was cut back by 5 bases and J by 9 bases. In DNA, the CDR3 is TGTGCCAGCAGCCCCCGTAGCGGGGGGCTGGTTGAGCAGTTCTTC. This gives the protein CASSPRSGGLVEQFF.

The genes are TRBV9 and TRBJ2-3, with 11 bases matching TRBD2. This CDR3 has 16 residues. Germline V gene lookup returns CDR1 SGDLS and CDR2 YYNGEE. V shed 2 bases, J shed 5 bases, and the junction held 7 bases outside the gene matches. The CDR3 DNA sequence: TGTGCCAGCAGCGTCCTAGCGGGGGGTGCCGAAGATACGCAGTATTTT. Its translation is CASSVLAGGAEDTQYF.

J is TRBJ2-2 and V is TRBV7-3; a weak D match, TRBD1 (5 bases). V shed 6 bases and J shed 5 bases, with 7 bases lying between them. The CDR3 sequence is 12 residues long. Germline V gene lookup returns CDR1 SGHTA and CDR2 FQGTGA. The CDR3 DNA is TGTGCCAGCAGGGCAGGGACCGGGGAGCTGTTTTTT. This encodes CASRAGTGELFF. Using reference TRBV7-3 and TRBJ2-2 for the parts outside the CDR3, the full variable domain is GAGVSQTPSNKVTEKGKYVELRCDPISGHTALYWYRQSLGQGPEFLIYFQGTGAADDSGLPNDRFFAVRPEGSVSTLKIQRTERGDSAVYLCASRAGTGELFFGEGSRLTVL.

V is TRBV5-8 and J is TRBJ1-6, with 7 positions matching TRBD1. There are 15 residues in the CDR3. J lost 5 bases, V lost 4 bases, and 6 bases had no gene match. Per germline, CDR1 SGHTS and CDR2 YDEGEE. The CDR3 region has the DNA TGTGCCAGCAGCATACCCGGGACAGATAATTCACCCCTCCACTTT. Protein: CASSIPGTDNSPLHF.

The chain has TRBV7-2 and TRBJ1-1, with TRBD1 matching over 7 bases. The CDR3 runs to 15 residues. Germline CDR1 and CDR2: SGHTA and FQGNSA. The V segment lost 3 bases and the J segment 6 bases; nucleotides outside the gene matches: 10. This chain's CDR3 is CASSFDRVVEAEAFF. CDR3 sequence (DNA): TGTGCCAGCAGCTTCGACAGGGTAGTCGAAGCTGAAGCTTTCTTT.

The chain uses TRBV13 and TRBJ2-7, with 8 bases lining up with TRBD2. Germline assignment: CDR1 PRHDT and CDR2 FYEKMQ (reference sequence). This CDR3 has 16 amino acids. V dropped 0 bases and J dropped 0; count of bases not matched to a gene: 4. The CDR3 nucleotides are TGTGCCAGCAGCTTAGGGACTAGCGTGAGCTCCTACGAGCAGTACTTC. Protein: CASSLGTSVSSYEQYF. Looking up the rest from reference TRBV13 and TRBJ2-7 gives the full variable domain: AAGVIQSPRHLIKEKRETATLKCYPIPRHDTVYWYQQGPGQDPQFLISFYEKMQSDKGSIPDRFSAQQFSDYHSELNMSSLELGDSALYFCASSLGTSVSSYEQYFGPGTRLTVT.

V and J are TRBV30 and TRBJ2-7, with 9 bases matching TRBD2. V gave up 8 bases and J gave up 7 bases; unmatched junction bases: 9. Germline CDR1 and CDR2: GTSNPN and SVGIG (reference sequence). This CDR3 is 12 amino acids long. This chain's CDR3 is CAGTSFAREQYF. CDR3 coding DNA: TGTGCCGGGACTAGCTTTGCTCGGGAGCAGTACTTC.

The chain links TRBV28 to TRBJ1-5, with D tentatively TRBD1 (5 bases). Germline values: CDR1 MDHEN, CDR2 SYDVKM. The V and J ends lost 4 bases and 2 bases respectively, with 9 bases between them. CDR3 length: 14 residues. CDR3 nucleotides: TGTGCCAGCAGTTATCGGGGGGGCAATCAGCCCCAGCATTTT. This translates into CASSYRGGNQPQHF. Supplemented by reference TRBV28 and TRBJ1-5, the full variable domain reads DVKVTQSSRYLVKRTGEKVFLECVQDMDHENMFWYRQDPGLGLRLIYFSYDVKMKEKGDIPEGYSVSREKKERFSLILESASTNQTSMYLCASSYRGGNQPQHFGDGTRLSIL.

The chain uses TRBV19 and TRBJ2-5, with 10 bases matching TRBD1. V dropped 4 bases and J dropped 3; count of bases not matched to a gene: 5. This CDR3 is built from 15 residues. Per germline, CDR1 LNHDA and CDR2 SQIVND (reference sequence). CDR3 sequence (DNA): TGTGCCAGTAGTAGTTGGGACAGGGGTGAAGAGACCCAGTACTTC. Protein: CASSSWDRGEETQYF.

J is TRBJ1-2 and V is TRBV28, with 11 bases identical to TRBD1. The CDR3 contains 14 residues. V was clipped by 8 bases and J by 5 bases; unmatched bases: 7. Germline CDR1 is MDHEN and CDR2 is SYDVKM. The CDR3 loop reads CASGGQGARYGYTF. CDR3 bases: TGTGCCAGCGGAGGACAGGGGGCGAGGTATGGCTACACCTTC.

The rearrangement joins TRBV18 to TRBJ1-2; 8 bases are a match to TRBD1. CDR1 KGHSH and CDR2 LQKENI come from the germline V gene. J was trimmed by 5 bases and V by 3 bases; bases with no gene match: 2. The CDR3 has 13 residues. DNA of the CDR3: TGTGCCAGCTCACCTGACAGGGGTTATGGCTACACCTTC. Translation gives CASSPDRGYGYTF.

The chain links TRBV19 to TRBJ2-1; 7 bases agree with TRBD2. This CDR3 is 14 amino acids long. Germline assignment: CDR1 LNHDA and CDR2 SQIVND (reference sequence). J was trimmed by 9 bases and V by 3 bases; bases with no gene match: 8. DNA of the CDR3: TGTGCCAGTAGTATGATCGGACTAGTGCCTGAGCAGTTCTTC. Residues: CASSMIGLVPEQFF.

This chain links TRBV28 with TRBJ1-5; D perhaps matches TRBD1 (6 bases). Germline V lookup: CDR1 MDHEN, CDR2 SYDVKM. V was shortened by 5 bases and J by 2 bases, with 16 bases between the two germline ends. The CDR3 has 16 residues. The CDR3 nucleotides are TGTGCCAGCAGTCGAGGGGGGGTAATGGGCAATCAGCCCCAGCATTTT. It codes for CASSRGGVMGNQPQHF.

V is TRBV2 and J is TRBJ2-5; TRBD2 matches 10 bases. The ends lost 4 bases at V and 0 bases at J; junction bases unmatched: 2. The CDR3 is 15 amino acids. The V gene's germline CDR1 is SNHLY and CDR2 FYNNEI. The CDR3 region has the DNA TGTGCCAGCAGTGCACTAGCGGGGCACCAAGAGACCCAGTACTTC. The encoded protein is CASSALAGHQETQYF. The full variable domain, in which reference TRBV2 and TRBJ2-5 provide the parts outside the CDR3, is EPEVTQTPSHQVTQMGQEVILRCVPISNHLYFYWYRQILGQKVEFLVSFYNNEISEKSEIFDDQFSVERPDGSNFTLKIRSTKLEDSAMYFCASSALAGHQETQYFGPGTRLLVL.

The chain links TRBV21-1 to TRBJ2-5; TRBD1 reflects the table's D call only, with no check against the DNA. TRBV21-1 is labeled a pseudogene. This CDR3 spans 13 amino acids. This chain's CDR3 is CASRSGQGETQYF. In nucleotides, the CDR3 is TGTGCCAGCAGATCAGGACAGGGCGAGACCCAGTACTTC.

V gene TRBV6-1 combines with J gene TRBJ2-6, with a possible D match to TRBD2 (5 bases). V lost 6 bases and J lost 0, with 9 bases in between. This CDR3 region has 15 residues. From germline, CDR1 is MNHNS and CDR2 SASEGT. The CDR3 reads CASSAGVSGANVLTF. The CDR3 nucleotides read TGTGCCAGCAGCGCCGGGGTCTCTGGGGCCAACGTCCTGACTTTC.

The chain links TRBV19 to TRBJ1-1, with D maybe TRBD1 (6 bases). Germline V gene data show CDR1 as LNHDA and CDR2 as SQIVND (reference sequence). Trimming took 6 bases from V and 2 from J, leaving 13 bases between them. The CDR3 consists of 14 residues. CDR3 region: CASRLTGKNTEAFF. The CDR3, as DNA: TGTGCCAGTAGGTTAACAGGGAAAAACACTGAAGCTTTCTTT.

The chain combines TRBV2 with TRBJ1-1; perhaps TRBD1 as D (6 bases). CDR3 size: 13 residues. The V gene lost 7 bases and the J gene lost 6 bases, with 15 bases spanning the gap. Per the germline V gene, CDR1 is SNHLY and CDR2 is FYNNEI. CDR3: CASNTGLLAEAFF. CDR3 nucleotides: TGTGCCAGCAACACAGGGTTGTTGGCTGAAGCTTTCTTT.

This clone was counted once. The V call is TRBV19, the J call TRBJ1-1; TRBD1 is a possible D gene (5 bases). The CDR3 has 13 amino acids. Germline CDR1 LNHDA, CDR2 SQIVND (reference sequence). V lost 4 bases to trimming and J lost 4 bases, with 10 bases between them. The CDR3 sequence is CASSTERGTEAFF. Written as DNA, the CDR3 is TGTGCCAGTAGTACAGAAAGGGGCACTGAAGCTTTCTTT.